This T cell receptor beta chain was sequenced for a study of shared clonotypes between healthy human individuals (dated by TCRdb to 2020 to 2021). General notes on the study: Three men and two women, aged 18 to 49 years, made up the cohort. For each donor, CD4 naive and CD4 memory were each run on three plates, CD8 naive on two plates, and CD8 memory on one plate. To estimate repertoire size and how much clonotype sharing occurs between individuals, the study deeply sequenced the blood TCR repertoires of five or six healthy adults. Different laboratories and diverse techniques were used to prepare libraries and sequence TCR repertoires, to increase sequencing depth and limit assay-specific biases. Leukapheresis yielded between about 0.94 and 9 billion PBMCs per donor.

TCR CDR3 regions were amplified from genomic DNA by multiplex PCR using the deep immunoSEQ assay. Genomic DNA extracted from each cell subset was distributed evenly over all wells of several immunoSEQ 96-well plates, and each plate served as one replicate. For sorted subsets, 150 to 200 ng genomic DNA, equal to 30,000 or so T cell genomes, was loaded into each replicate PCR. Purified libraries were measured with a Qubit 3.0 fluorometer, size-checked on a Bioanalyzer 2100, and measured again with the KAPA Library Quantification kit. Each immunoSEQ 96-well plate was sequenced on its own single-read 150-cycle Illumina NextSeq 550 flow cell. Per the source publication's procedure: Because the immunoSEQ output held only junctional sequences and lacked quality scores, the filtering could not match the filtering applied to full-length reads. Sequences were annotated with PyIR, a Python wrapper for IgBLAST v1.9, and V/J genes and CDR3 were assigned using IMGT germline references. Any read was removed if the V/J assignment was weak (E-value above 1e-6), the CDR3 was missing, or the read contained stop codons, out-of-frame junctions, or ambiguous translated residues. V3J clonotypes were defined as sequences sharing an identical inferred V gene, J gene, and CDR3 amino acid sequence. Percentage overlap between repertoires was calculated by dividing the number of shared unique clonotypes by the size of the smaller repertoire. RTK rarefaction, the Chao1 estimator, and Recon v2.1 estimates of unobserved clonotypes were used to assess repertoire richness. Generation probabilities for all TCRbeta clonotypes obtained by the gDNA method from a handful of donors were computed using OLGA. Imported from immuneACCESS, the table was reduced by TCRdb to in-frame sequences with V and J called. These copies leave out some clones; in studies compared against another copy, an unresolved V gene accounts for under half, and the cause of the remainder is not known. The V and J calls and clone size were taken over from that table, and D and trimming were inferred from the DNA. The sample table contains over a million clones; only one count was recorded for about 75% of them. Of the sample, approximately 1.5% falls within the top ten clones.

Healthy HIV-negative adults with no recently reported acute infections or vaccinations were included as donors. Every donor was a Caucasian adult living in Nashville, Tennessee, USA. CD4+ T cells were enriched through magnetic negative selection, after which naive cells were positively selected on CD45RA and the remaining negative fraction served as the memory subset. After blood collection by leukapheresis, PBMCs were isolated using Ficoll-Histopaque density gradient centrifugation and then cryopreserved in the vapor phase of liquid nitrogen. Analytical flow cytometry was used to check the purity and quantity of every magnetically sorted T cell population. From each sorted fraction, genomic DNA was isolated and quantified by UV absorbance on a Nanodrop 2000c. Study-level results and caveats: Sharing across a few donors was observed for approximately 5% of naive CD4, about 3.2% of naive CD8, 2% to 2.5% of memory CD4, and around 0.42% of memory CD8 clonotypes. Naive subsets generally had larger estimated clonotype richness than memory subsets. The small number of donors limited the genetic and exposure-history diversity represented. Sampling was restricted to blood, and TCR repertoires in tissue are likely to differ from TCR repertoires in blood. Pairwise subsampling indicated that sequencing depth was expected to affect the degree of clonotype sharing among donors. Even with the large sequencing depth, rarefaction of the sorted-subset datasets indicated that sequencing was incomplete. Higher generation probabilities were observed for clonotypes shared by all four sorted-subset donors than for non-shared clonotypes.

About this clone itself: Its recognized antigen is unknown. Per-nucleotide qualities are absent, and no much larger clonotype sits a single base away.

The sequence derives from a young man in good health. The sample comprised memory CD4+ T cells sorted from blood. This specimen's cell subset or site label, per the study, means: CD45RA-negative fraction.

DNA sequence: TGCAGCGTTGAAGAAGGGCGGGGGGAGCAGTACTTC. The translation is CSVEEGRGEQYF. The V and J segments used are TRBV29-1 and TRBJ2-7; the central 7 bases match TRBD2. The CDR3 covers 12 residues, taking in both the cysteine and the phenylalanine. The only DNA kept is the CDR3, 36 bases in frame from the first base. From a lookup of the germline V gene, CDR1 and CDR2 are SQVTM and ANQGSEA. Relative to germline, V is missing 0 bases and J is missing 7 bases, with 3 bases of the junction outside any gene match.